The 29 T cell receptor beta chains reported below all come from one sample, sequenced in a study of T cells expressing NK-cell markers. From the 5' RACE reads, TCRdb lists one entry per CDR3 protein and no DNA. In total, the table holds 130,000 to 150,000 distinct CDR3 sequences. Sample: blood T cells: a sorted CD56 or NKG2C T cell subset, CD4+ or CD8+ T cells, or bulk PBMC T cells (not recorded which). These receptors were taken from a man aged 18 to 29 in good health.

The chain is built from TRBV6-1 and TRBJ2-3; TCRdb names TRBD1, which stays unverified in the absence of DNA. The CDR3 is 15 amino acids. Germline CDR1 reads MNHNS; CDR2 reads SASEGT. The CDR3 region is CASSEPAGHTDTQYF.

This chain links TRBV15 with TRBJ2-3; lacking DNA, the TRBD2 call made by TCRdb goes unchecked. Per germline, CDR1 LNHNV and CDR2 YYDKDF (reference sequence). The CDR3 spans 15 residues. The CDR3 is CATSVRGGPQDTQYF.

The CDR3 sequence: CASSFYGSNYGYTF. The chain joins TRBV27 to TRBJ1-2. The length of the CDR3 is 14 residues. Germline V gene sequence: CDR1 MNHEY, CDR2 SMNVEV (reference sequence).

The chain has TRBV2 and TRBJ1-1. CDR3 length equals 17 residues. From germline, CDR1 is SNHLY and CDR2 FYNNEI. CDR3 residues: CASASLEGSGLNTEAFF.

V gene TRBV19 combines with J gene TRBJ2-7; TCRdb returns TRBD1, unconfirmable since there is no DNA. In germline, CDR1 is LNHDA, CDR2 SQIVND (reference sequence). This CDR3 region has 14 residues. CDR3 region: CASSIGDGTYEQYF.

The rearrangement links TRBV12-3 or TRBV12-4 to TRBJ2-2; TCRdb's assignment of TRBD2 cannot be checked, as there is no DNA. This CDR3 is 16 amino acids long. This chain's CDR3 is CASRTSGLGNTGELFF.

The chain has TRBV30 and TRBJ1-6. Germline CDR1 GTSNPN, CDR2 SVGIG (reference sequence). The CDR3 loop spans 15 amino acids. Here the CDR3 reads CAWSVGSSYNSPLHF.

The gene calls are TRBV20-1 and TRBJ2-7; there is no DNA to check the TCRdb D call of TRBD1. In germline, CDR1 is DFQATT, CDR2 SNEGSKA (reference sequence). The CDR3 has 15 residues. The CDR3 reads CSAGSLAGLSYEQYF.

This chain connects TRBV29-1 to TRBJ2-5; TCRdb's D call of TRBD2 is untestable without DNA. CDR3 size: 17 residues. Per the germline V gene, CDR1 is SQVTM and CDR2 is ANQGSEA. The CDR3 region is CSVETSGRARAQETQYF. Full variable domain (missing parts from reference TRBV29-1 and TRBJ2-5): SAVISQKPSRDICQRGTSLTIQCQVDSQVTMMFWYRQQPGQSLTLIATANQGSEATYESGFVIDKFPISRPNLTFSTLTVSNMSPEDSSIYLCSVETSGRARAQETQYFGPGTRLLVL.

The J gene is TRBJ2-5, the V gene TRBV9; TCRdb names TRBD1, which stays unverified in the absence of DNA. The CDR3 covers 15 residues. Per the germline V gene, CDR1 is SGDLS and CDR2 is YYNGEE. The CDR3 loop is CASSASGRIQETQYF.

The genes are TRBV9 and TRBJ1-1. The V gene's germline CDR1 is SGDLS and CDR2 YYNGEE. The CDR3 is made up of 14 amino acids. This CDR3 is CASSVEDERTEAFF.

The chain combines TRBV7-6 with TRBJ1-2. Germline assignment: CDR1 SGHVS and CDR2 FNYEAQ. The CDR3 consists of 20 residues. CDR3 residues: CASSPTIGHSRKTDKRSYTF. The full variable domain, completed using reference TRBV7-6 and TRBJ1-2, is GAGVSQSPRYKVTKRGQDVALRCDPISGHVSLYWYRQALGQGPEFLTYFNYEAQQDKSGLPNDRFSAERPEGSISTLTIQRTEQRDSAMYRCASSPTIGHSRKTDKRSYTFGSGTRLTVV.

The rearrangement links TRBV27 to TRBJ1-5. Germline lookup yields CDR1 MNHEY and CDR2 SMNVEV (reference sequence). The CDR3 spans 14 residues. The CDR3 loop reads CASSRSYSNQPQHF.

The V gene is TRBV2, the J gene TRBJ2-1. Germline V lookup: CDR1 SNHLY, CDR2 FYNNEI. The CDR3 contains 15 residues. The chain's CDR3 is CASSDGVSYYNEQFF. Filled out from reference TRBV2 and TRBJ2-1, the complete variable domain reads EPEVTQTPSHQVTQMGQEVILRCVPISNHLYFYWYRQILGQKVEFLVSFYNNEISEKSEIFDDQFSVERPDGSNFTLKIRSTKLEDSAMYFCASSDGVSYYNEQFFGPGTRLTVL.

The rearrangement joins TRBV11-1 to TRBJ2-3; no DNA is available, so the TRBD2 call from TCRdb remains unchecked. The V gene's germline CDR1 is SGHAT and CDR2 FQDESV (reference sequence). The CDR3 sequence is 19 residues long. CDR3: CASSSTRTSGMGEFGTQYF.

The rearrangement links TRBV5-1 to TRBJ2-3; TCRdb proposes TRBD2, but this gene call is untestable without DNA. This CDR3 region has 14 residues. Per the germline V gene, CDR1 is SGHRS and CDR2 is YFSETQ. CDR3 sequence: CASASMEGTDTQYF.

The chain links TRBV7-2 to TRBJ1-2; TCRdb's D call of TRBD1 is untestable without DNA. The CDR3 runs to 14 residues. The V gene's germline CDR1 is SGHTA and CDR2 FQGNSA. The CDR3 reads CASSGDRFNYGYTF.

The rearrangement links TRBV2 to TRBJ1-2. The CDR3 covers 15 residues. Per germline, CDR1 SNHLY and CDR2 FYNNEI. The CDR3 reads CASNVRGTANYGYTF.

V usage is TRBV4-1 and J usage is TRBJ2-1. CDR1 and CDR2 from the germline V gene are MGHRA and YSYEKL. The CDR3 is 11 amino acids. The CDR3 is CASSPGGLWFF.

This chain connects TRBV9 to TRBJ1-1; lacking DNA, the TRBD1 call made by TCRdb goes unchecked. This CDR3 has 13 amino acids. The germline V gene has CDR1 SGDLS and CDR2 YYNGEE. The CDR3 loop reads CASSGAGTAEAFF.

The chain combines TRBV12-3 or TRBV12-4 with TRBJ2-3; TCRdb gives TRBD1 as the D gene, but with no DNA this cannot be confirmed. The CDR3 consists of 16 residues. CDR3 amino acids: CASSLTLGQATDTQYF.

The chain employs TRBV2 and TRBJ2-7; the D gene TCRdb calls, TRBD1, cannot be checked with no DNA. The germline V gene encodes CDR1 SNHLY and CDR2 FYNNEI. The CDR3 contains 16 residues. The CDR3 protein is CASRKRPGQGAYEQYF.

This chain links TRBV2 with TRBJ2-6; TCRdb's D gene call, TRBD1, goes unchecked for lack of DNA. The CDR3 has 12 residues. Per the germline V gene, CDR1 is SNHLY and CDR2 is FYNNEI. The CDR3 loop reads CASGTGSRVLTF. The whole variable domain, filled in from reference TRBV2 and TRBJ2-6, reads EPEVTQTPSHQVTQMGQEVILRCVPISNHLYFYWYRQILGQKVEFLVSFYNNEISEKSEIFDDQFSVERPDGSNFTLKIRSTKLEDSAMYFCASGTGSRVLTFGAGSRLTVL.

The CDR3: CASSEERGYNEQFF. The chain is built from TRBV6-4 and TRBJ2-1; as DNA is missing, the TRBD2 call by TCRdb cannot be tested. This CDR3 comprises 14 residues. Per the germline V gene, CDR1 is MRHNA and CDR2 is SNTAGT.

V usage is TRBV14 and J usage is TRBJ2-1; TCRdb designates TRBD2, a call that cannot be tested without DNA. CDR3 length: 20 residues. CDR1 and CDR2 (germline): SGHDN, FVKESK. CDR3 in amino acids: CASSQDLGQLQLLGQNEQFF.

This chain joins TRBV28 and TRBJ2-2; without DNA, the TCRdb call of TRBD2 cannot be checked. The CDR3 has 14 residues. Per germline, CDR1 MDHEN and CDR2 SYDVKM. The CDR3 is CASSYGTNTGELFF.

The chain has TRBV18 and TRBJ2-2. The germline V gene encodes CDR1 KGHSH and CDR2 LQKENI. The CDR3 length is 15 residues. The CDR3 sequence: CASSPYSDFTGELFF.

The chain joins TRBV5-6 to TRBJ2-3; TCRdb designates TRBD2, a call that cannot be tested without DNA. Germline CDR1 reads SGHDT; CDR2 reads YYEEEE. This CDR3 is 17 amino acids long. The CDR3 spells CASSLMLAGDSTDTQYF. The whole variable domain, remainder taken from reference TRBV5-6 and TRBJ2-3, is DAGVTQSPTHLIKTRGQQVTLRCSPKSGHDTVSWYQQALGQGPQFIFQYYEEEERQRGNFPDRFSGHQFPNYSSELNVNALLLGDSALYLCASSLMLAGDSTDTQYFGPGTRLTVL.

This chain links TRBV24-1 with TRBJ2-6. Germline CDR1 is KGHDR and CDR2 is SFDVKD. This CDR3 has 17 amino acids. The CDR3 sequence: CATSDSDGGSGANVLTF.